This passage covers 20 T cell receptor beta chains from one sample sequenced in a study of T-cell memory formation after mild COVID-19. TCRdb redid the calling of the 5' RACE reads with MiXCR, one entry per CDR3 protein. The sample lists roughly 310,000 distinct CDR3 sequences; approximately 16% were seen once. The sample was PBMCs or a T cell subset sorted from them (not recorded which). The receptors derive from a man in his late teens or twenties who had mild COVID-19 (a few samples of this study predate the infection). Cell type and time point are not known.

V usage is TRBV7-6 and J usage is TRBJ1-1; 7 bases fit TRBD1. CDR3 length equals 13 residues. The V segment lost 4 bases and the J segment 11 bases; nucleotides outside the gene matches: 10. The germline V gene has CDR1 SGHVS and CDR2 FNYEAQ. The DNA of the CDR3 is TGTGCCAGCAGCTCGGGACAGCCGATAGGGGCTTTCTTT. Its translation is CASSSGQPIGAFF.

The gene calls are TRBV27 and TRBJ2-7; D is undetermined. Germline CDR1 is MNHEY and CDR2 is SMNVEV (reference sequence). V was clipped by 1 base and J by 3 bases, with 7 bases between them. There are 13 residues in the CDR3. The chain's CDR3 is CASSLYSSYEQYF. CDR3 DNA: TGTGCCAGCAGTTTATACTCGAGCTACGAGCAGTACTTC.

This clonotype was detected only a few times. This sequence joins TRBV7-3 and TRBJ2-3, with TRBD1 matching over 7 bases. V trimming: 5 bases; J trimming: 6 bases; junction bases outside the gene matches: 8. The germline gives CDR1 SGHTA, CDR2 FQGTGA. The CDR3 length is 14 residues. CDR3 sequence (DNA): TGTGCCAGCAGCCTTAGGGGGCGCGACGATACGCAGTATTTT. This codes for CASSLRGRDDTQYF.

The J gene is TRBJ2-3, the V gene TRBV6-1; 7 nucleotides line up with TRBD1. V shed 5 bases, J shed 4 bases, and the junction held 9 bases outside the gene matches. Germline V gives CDR1 MNHNS, CDR2 SASEGT. The CDR3 sequence is 15 residues long. The DNA for the CDR3 is TGTGCCAGCAGTCAGACAGGGCCGGCCCCAGATACGCAGTATTTT. Translating gives CASSQTGPAPDTQYF.

This clonotype was counted ten times or more. The V call is TRBV20-1, the J call TRBJ2-3; TRBD2 aligns across 8 bases. Germline V CDR1 and CDR2: DFQATT, SNEGSKA (reference sequence). V shed 1 base and J 3 bases; nucleotides not matched to a gene: 9. The CDR3 covers 16 residues. The CDR3 protein is CSARARGGVRTDTQYF. The DNA for the CDR3 is TGCAGTGCTAGAGCCCGGGGGGGAGTTAGGACAGATACGCAGTATTTT.

This clonotype was seen at least ten times. This sequence joins TRBV28 and TRBJ1-1; D may be TRBD1 (6 bases). Trimming took off 2 bases at V and 3 bases at J, with 7 bases between the two ends. The CDR3 is 13 amino acids. Looked up from germline, CDR1 is MDHEN and CDR2 is SYDVKM. The CDR3 DNA reads as TGTGCCAGCAGTTTAGCAGGGGACACTGAAGCTTTCTTT. Protein: CASSLAGDTEAFF.

J is TRBJ2-7 and V is TRBV11-2, with 8 bases aligning to TRBD1. Germline loops: CDR1 SGHAT, CDR2 FQNNGV. V gave up 9 bases and J gave up 5 bases; unmatched junction bases: 3. There are 11 residues in the CDR3. CDR3 in DNA: TGTGCCAGTACACAGGGGGACGAGCAGTACTTC. It codes for CASTQGDEQYF.

This clonotype was detected only a few times. V usage is TRBV7-2 and J usage is TRBJ2-1; D tentatively fits TRBD1 or TRBD2 (6 bases each). This CDR3 has 13 amino acids. V dropped 1 base and J dropped 15 bases, with 16 bases sitting between them. The germline gives CDR1 SGHTA, CDR2 FQGNSA. This CDR3 is CASSLGGAGKVFF. CDR3 nucleotide sequence: TGTGCCAGCAGCTTAGGGGGGGCAGGGAAGGTGTTCTTC. The entire variable domain, with the rest obtained from reference TRBV7-2 and TRBJ2-1, is as follows: GAGVSQSPSNKVTEKGKDVELRCDPISGHTALYWYRQSLGQGLEFLIYFQGNSAPDKSGLPSDRFSAERTGGSVSTLTIQRTQQEDSAVYLCASSLGGAGKVFFGPGTRLTVL.

The chain couples TRBV5-1 to TRBJ2-2; TRBD2 agrees at 10 bases. The V gene's germline CDR1 is SGHRS and CDR2 YFSETQ. With V trimmed by 1 base and J by 4 bases, 4 bases remained unmatched. The CDR3 is 16 amino acids. CDR3 in DNA: TGCGCCAGCAGCTTGATGCCTAGCGGGGGCACCGGGGAGCTGTTTTTT. This codes for CASSLMPSGGTGELFF.

The V call is TRBV24-1, the J call TRBJ2-3; D is ambiguous. CDR1 and CDR2 (germline): KGHDR, SFDVKD. The CDR3 is 11 residues long. Trimming shortened V by 3 bases and J by 5 bases, and 2 bases separated the two germline ends. This CDR3 is CATSDIDTQYF. The DNA for the CDR3 is TGTGCCACCAGTGATATAGATACGCAGTATTTT.

This clonotype was counted between two and nine times. The gene calls are TRBV9 and TRBJ2-7, with D possibly being TRBD1 or TRBD2 (5 bases each). The CDR3 loop spans 15 amino acids. The ends were cut back, 4 bases at V and 2 bases at J, with 16 bases in the middle. In germline, CDR1 is SGDLS, CDR2 YYNGEE. The CDR3 reads CASSHLGRDPYEQYF. The CDR3 DNA follows: TGTGCCAGCAGCCACCTGGGCCGGGACCCCTACGAGCAGTACTTC.

V and J are TRBV3-1 and TRBJ1-2, with D maybe TRBD1 (5 bases). The CDR3 is 13 amino acids. V gave up 1 base and J gave up 7 bases, with 10 bases separating them. The germline V gene has CDR1 LGHDT and CDR2 YNNKEL (reference sequence). Here the CDR3 reads CASSQVGQGGYTF. CDR3 DNA: TGTGCCAGCAGCCAAGTAGGTCAGGGTGGCTACACCTTC.

Many counts were recorded for this clonotype. The gene calls are TRBV20-1 and TRBJ1-3; weak D call: TRBD1 (6 bases). V was clipped by 5 bases and J by 5 bases, with 16 bases between them. Germline CDR1 is DFQATT and CDR2 is SNEGSKA (reference sequence). CDR3 length: 14 residues. The CDR3 protein is CSAFMPRGRNTIYF. CDR3 DNA: TGCAGTGCTTTCATGCCGAGGGGGAGAAACACCATATATTTT.

This clonotype was found a few times. The rearrangement uses TRBV10-3 and TRBJ2-5; 9 nucleotides line up with TRBD2. CDR1 ENHRY and CDR2 SYGVKD come from the germline V gene. Trimming removed 10 bases from V and 5 bases from J; junction bases left unmatched: 8. The CDR3 covers 13 residues. The CDR3 DNA follows: TGTGCCAGCAATAGCGGGGGTCGGGAGACCCAGTACTTC. This gives the protein CASNSGGRETQYF.

This clonotype was recorded many times. The V and J genes are TRBV7-2 and TRBJ2-3; D might be TRBD2 (5 bases). The CDR3 length is 13 residues. Germline CDR1 SGHTA, CDR2 FQGNSA. The V and J ends lost 1 base and 4 bases respectively, with 6 bases between them. This CDR3 reads CASSLVASDTQYF. The CDR3 DNA sequence: TGTGCCAGCAGCTTAGTAGCGTCAGATACGCAGTATTTT.

This clonotype was found a few times. The V and J genes are TRBV7-9 and TRBJ2-1; possible D gene TRBD2, 6 bases. CDR3 length: 16 residues. Trimming cost V 0 bases and J 7 bases, with 16 bases left between them. Germline V gene sequence: CDR1 SEHNR, CDR2 FQNEAQ (reference sequence). Here the CDR3 reads CASSLASGGIRNEQFF. CDR3 DNA sequence: TGTGCCAGCAGCTTAGCATCAGGCGGGATCAGGAATGAGCAGTTCTTC.

This clonotype was picked up a small number of times. The chain uses TRBV12-3 or TRBV12-4 and TRBJ1-2; D is perhaps TRBD1 (5 bases). The CDR3 covers 13 residues. V was clipped by 4 bases and J by 6 bases, with 12 bases between them. CDR3 sequence: CASSWGLPDGYTF. The CDR3 nucleotides read TGTGCCAGCAGTTGGGGACTGCCCGATGGCTACACCTTC.

A few counts support this clonotype. The gene calls are TRBV6-4 and TRBJ2-4; 7 nucleotides match TRBD2. The germline V gene encodes CDR1 MRHNA and CDR2 SNTAGT. The CDR3 sequence is 19 residues long. Trimming at V came to 4 bases and at J to 0 bases, leaving 15 bases not matched to a gene. The CDR3 nucleotides are TGTGCCAGCAGTGGTCGGGACTACATCTCTTTGGGAGCCAAAAACATTCAGTACTTC. The encoded protein is CASSGRDYISLGAKNIQYF.

In its sample, this clonotype was seen a few times. The V and J genes are TRBV4-3 and TRBJ2-1, with TRBD2 as a possible D gene (6 bases). The CDR3 is 15 amino acids. The germline V gene encodes CDR1 LGHNA and CDR2 YSLEER. V was pared by 3 bases and J by 5 bases, with 14 bases between. The CDR3 spells CASSQNPGVNNEQFF. CDR3 bases: TGCGCCAGCAGCCAGAATCCGGGAGTTAACAATGAGCAGTTCTTC.

The chain joins TRBV4-1 to TRBJ2-5, with D perhaps matching TRBD1 (5 bases). Germline V gives CDR1 MGHRA, CDR2 YSYEKL. The CDR3 is 16 residues long. Between the trimmed V and J ends, which lost 1 base and 5 bases, there was a span of 17 bases. The CDR3 DNA sequence: TGCGCCAGCAGCCAAGCGTCTCTCAGACAGTGGGAGACCCAGTACTTC. It translates to CASSQASLRQWETQYF.